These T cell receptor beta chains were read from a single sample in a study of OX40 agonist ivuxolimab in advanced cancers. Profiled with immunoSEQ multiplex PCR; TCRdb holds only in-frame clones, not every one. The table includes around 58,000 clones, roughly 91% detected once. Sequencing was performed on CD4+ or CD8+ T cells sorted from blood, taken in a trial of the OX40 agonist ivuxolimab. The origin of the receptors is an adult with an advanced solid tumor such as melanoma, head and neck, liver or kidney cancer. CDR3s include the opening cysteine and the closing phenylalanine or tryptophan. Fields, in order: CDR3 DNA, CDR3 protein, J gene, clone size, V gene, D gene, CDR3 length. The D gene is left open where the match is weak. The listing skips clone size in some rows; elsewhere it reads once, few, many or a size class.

cdr3_nt: TGTGCCAGCAGTGTACAGGGGTACAATGAGCAGTTCTTC; cdr3_aa: CASSVQGYNEQFF; j_call: TRBJ2-1; clone_size: .; v_call: TRBV2; d_call: TRBD1; cdr3_length: 13
cdr3_nt: TGTGCCAGCAGTTACGATAGGGGGCGCCGGGAGACCCAGTACTTC; cdr3_aa: CASSYDRGRRETQYF; j_call: TRBJ2-5; clone_size: .; v_call: TRBV6-6; d_call: TRBD1; cdr3_length: 15
cdr3_nt: TGTGCCAACGCACAGGGAAAGGGGGCTAGCACCTTC; cdr3_aa: CANAQGKGASTF; j_call: TRBJ1-2; clone_size: .; v_call: TRBV2; d_call: TRBD1; cdr3_length: 12
cdr3_nt: TGTGCCAGTAAGGGCGGGGCTGTCGGGGAGCTGTTTTTT; cdr3_aa: CASKGGAVGELFF; j_call: TRBJ2-2; clone_size: .; v_call: TRBV19; d_call: .; cdr3_length: 13
cdr3_nt: TGTGCTAGTGGTTTGAATGGGCAGACCACCGGGGAGCTGTTTTTT; cdr3_aa: CASGLNGQTTGELFF; j_call: TRBJ2-2; clone_size: .; v_call: TRBV12-5; d_call: .; cdr3_length: 15
cdr3_nt: TGTGCCAGCAGTGTTGGACAGGGGGTCAATCAGCCCCAGCATTTT; cdr3_aa: CASSVGQGVNQPQHF; j_call: TRBJ1-5; clone_size: .; v_call: TRBV6-1; d_call: TRBD1; cdr3_length: 15
cdr3_nt: TGTGCCAGCTCCAAAAACACCCCTTCGGGTGGCGACAATGAGCAGTTCTTC; cdr3_aa: CASSKNTPSGGDNEQFF; j_call: TRBJ2-1; clone_size: .; v_call: TRBV11-2; d_call: .; cdr3_length: 17
cdr3_nt: TGTGCCAGCAGCGGTGACACCCGCGGAAACACCATATATTTT; cdr3_aa: CASSGDTRGNTIYF; j_call: TRBJ1-3; clone_size: .; v_call: TRBV28; d_call: .; cdr3_length: 14
cdr3_nt: TGTGCCAGCTCACCGGCCCAGGGGGGAAGCTCCTACGAGCAGTACTTC; cdr3_aa: CASSPAQGGSSYEQYF; j_call: TRBJ2-7; clone_size: .; v_call: TRBV18; d_call: .; cdr3_length: 16
cdr3_nt: TGTGCCAGCAGTTTATCGGGCAAGCTGATATATGGCTACACCTTC; cdr3_aa: CASSLSGKLIYGYTF; j_call: TRBJ1-2; clone_size: .; v_call: TRBV27; d_call: .; cdr3_length: 15
cdr3_nt: TGCGCCAGCAGCTTGACTAGCGGGGCCAATGAGCAGTTCTTC; cdr3_aa: CASSLTSGANEQFF; j_call: TRBJ2-1; clone_size: .; v_call: TRBV5-1; d_call: TRBD2; cdr3_length: 14
cdr3_nt: TGTGCCTGGAGAGAAAGGGTTCAGGAGACCCAGTACTTC; cdr3_aa: CAWRERVQETQYF; j_call: TRBJ2-5; clone_size: .; v_call: TRBV30; d_call: .; cdr3_length: 13
cdr3_nt: TGTGCCAGTTACGAGCAGTACTTC; cdr3_aa: CASYEQYF; j_call: TRBJ2-7; clone_size: once; v_call: TRBV5-3; d_call: .; cdr3_length: 8
cdr3_nt: TGTGCCAGCAGCCATATCCTGGGACAGGGGGCGCGAGTCACCGGGGAGCTGTTTTTT; cdr3_aa: CASSHILGQGARVTGELFF; j_call: TRBJ2-2; clone_size: .; v_call: TRBV11-2; d_call: TRBD1; cdr3_length: 19
cdr3_nt: TGTGCCAGCAGCCAAGTCGGCTACTCGGGGGAGCAGTACTTC; cdr3_aa: CASSQVGYSGEQYF; j_call: TRBJ2-7; clone_size: .; v_call: TRBV14; d_call: .; cdr3_length: 14
cdr3_nt: TGTGCCAGCAGCCCCACCGGGACAGCGAACACTGAAGCTTTCTTT; cdr3_aa: CASSPTGTANTEAFF; j_call: TRBJ1-1; clone_size: .; v_call: TRBV9; d_call: TRBD1; cdr3_length: 15
cdr3_nt: TGTGCCAGCAGCTTAACCGGGGCCATGAACACTGAAGCTTTCTTT; cdr3_aa: CASSLTGAMNTEAFF; j_call: TRBJ1-1; clone_size: .; v_call: TRBV11-2; d_call: .; cdr3_length: 15
cdr3_nt: TGCGCCAGCAGCCAAAGGACAGACCAAGAGACCCAGTACTTC; cdr3_aa: CASSQRTDQETQYF; j_call: TRBJ2-5; clone_size: .; v_call: TRBV5-1; d_call: .; cdr3_length: 14
cdr3_nt: TGTGCCAGCAGCTCCACGGTCGGGGGGGGCTATGGCTACACCTTC; cdr3_aa: CASSSTVGGGYGYTF; j_call: TRBJ1-2; clone_size: once; v_call: TRBV9; d_call: .; cdr3_length: 15
cdr3_nt: TGTGCCAGCAGCCAAGTGGGGGGAGGCTACGAGCAGTACTTC; cdr3_aa: CASSQVGGGYEQYF; j_call: TRBJ2-7; clone_size: .; v_call: TRBV4-2; d_call: .; cdr3_length: 14
cdr3_nt: TGCGCCAGCAGCCAAGGAGTCGGACGCTATGGCTACACCTTC; cdr3_aa: CASSQGVGRYGYTF; j_call: TRBJ1-2; clone_size: .; v_call: TRBV4-1; d_call: .; cdr3_length: 14
cdr3_nt: TGTGCCAGCTCACCAGCGGGGCACCCTGAGCAGTTCTTC; cdr3_aa: CASSPAGHPEQFF; j_call: TRBJ2-1; clone_size: .; v_call: TRBV18; d_call: .; cdr3_length: 13
cdr3_nt: TGTGCCAGCAGTCCGGGCGCCGAGGGCAATCAGCCCCAGCATTTT; cdr3_aa: CASSPGAEGNQPQHF; j_call: TRBJ1-5; clone_size: .; v_call: TRBV28; d_call: .; cdr3_length: 15
cdr3_nt: TGTGCCAGCAGCAAAATGGGCCGGGACAGCTCCTACAATGAGCAGTTCTTC; cdr3_aa: CASSKMGRDSSYNEQFF; j_call: TRBJ2-1; clone_size: .; v_call: TRBV21-1; d_call: .; cdr3_length: 17
cdr3_nt: TGCGCCAGCAGCTCTGGGCAGACGGGGGAGACCCAGTACTTC; cdr3_aa: CASSSGQTGETQYF; j_call: TRBJ2-5; clone_size: .; v_call: TRBV5-1; d_call: .; cdr3_length: 14
cdr3_nt: TGTGCCAGCAGTCCGCGGAACTTAAACCGGCAGTATTTT; cdr3_aa: CASSPRNLNRQYF; j_call: TRBJ2-3; clone_size: .; v_call: TRBV27; d_call: .; cdr3_length: 13
cdr3_nt: TGTGCCAGTAGTATAGTGGGGACTAGCGGTGGGATTGAGCAGTTCTTC; cdr3_aa: CASSIVGTSGGIEQFF; j_call: TRBJ2-1; clone_size: .; v_call: TRBV19; d_call: TRBD2; cdr3_length: 16
cdr3_nt: TGTGCCAGTAGTGGACAGAACACCGGGGAGCTGTTTTTT; cdr3_aa: CASSGQNTGELFF; j_call: TRBJ2-2; clone_size: .; v_call: TRBV2; d_call: .; cdr3_length: 13
cdr3_nt: TGTGCCAGCAGTTCCACATTCGTAGATACGCAGTATTTT; cdr3_aa: CASSSTFVDTQYF; j_call: TRBJ2-3; clone_size: .; v_call: TRBV28; d_call: .; cdr3_length: 13
cdr3_nt: TGTGCCAGTAGTATAGTTACTAGCGGGTCCTACGAGCAGTACTTC; cdr3_aa: CASSIVTSGSYEQYF; j_call: TRBJ2-7; clone_size: few; v_call: TRBV19; d_call: TRBD2; cdr3_length: 15
cdr3_nt: TGTGCCAGCAGTGAGCTGGGAGAGAGCTACAATGAGCAGTTCTTC; cdr3_aa: CASSELGESYNEQFF; j_call: TRBJ2-1; clone_size: .; v_call: TRBV27; d_call: .; cdr3_length: 15
cdr3_nt: TGTGCCAGCAGTGCATTGCTAGGTTCCCCCTACAATGAGCAGTTCTTC; cdr3_aa: CASSALLGSPYNEQFF; j_call: TRBJ2-1; clone_size: .; v_call: TRBV6-1; d_call: .; cdr3_length: 16
cdr3_nt: TGTGCCAGCAAGCCCTCGGGGCAGGGCTACGAGCAGTACTTC; cdr3_aa: CASKPSGQGYEQYF; j_call: TRBJ2-7; clone_size: .; v_call: TRBV6-6; d_call: .; cdr3_length: 14
cdr3_nt: TGTGCCAGCAGCTTATGGCGGGGGACTGGGGCCAACGTCCTGACTTTC; cdr3_aa: CASSLWRGTGANVLTF; j_call: TRBJ2-6; clone_size: .; v_call: TRBV7-9; d_call: TRBD2; cdr3_length: 16
cdr3_nt: TGCGCCAGCAGCCGGGACAGTAATCAGCCCCAGCATTTT; cdr3_aa: CASSRDSNQPQHF; j_call: TRBJ1-5; clone_size: .; v_call: TRBV4-1; d_call: TRBD1; cdr3_length: 13